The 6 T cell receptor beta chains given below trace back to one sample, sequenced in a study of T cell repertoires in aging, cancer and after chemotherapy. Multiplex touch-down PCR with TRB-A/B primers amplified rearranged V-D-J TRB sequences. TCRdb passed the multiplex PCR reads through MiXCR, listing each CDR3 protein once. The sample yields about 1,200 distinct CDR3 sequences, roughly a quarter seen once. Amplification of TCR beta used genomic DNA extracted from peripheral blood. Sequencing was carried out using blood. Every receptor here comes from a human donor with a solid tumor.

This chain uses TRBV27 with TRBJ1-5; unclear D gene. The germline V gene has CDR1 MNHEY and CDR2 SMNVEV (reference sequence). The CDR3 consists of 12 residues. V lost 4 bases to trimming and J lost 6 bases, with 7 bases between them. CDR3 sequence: CASSSSGQPQHF. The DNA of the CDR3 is TGTGCCAGCAGTTCATCGGGTCAGCCCCAGCATTTT.

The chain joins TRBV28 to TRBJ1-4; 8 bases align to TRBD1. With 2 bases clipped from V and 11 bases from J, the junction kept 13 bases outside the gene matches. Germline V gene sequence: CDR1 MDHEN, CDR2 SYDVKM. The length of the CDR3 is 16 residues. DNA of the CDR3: TGTGCCAGCAGTTTACTCCGGGACAGGCCTGTGGATAAACTGTTTTTT. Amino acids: CASSLLRDRPVDKLFF.

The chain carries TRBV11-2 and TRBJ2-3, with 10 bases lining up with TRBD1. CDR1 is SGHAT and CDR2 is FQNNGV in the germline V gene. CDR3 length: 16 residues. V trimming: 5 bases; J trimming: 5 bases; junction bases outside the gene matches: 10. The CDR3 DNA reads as TGTGCCAGCAGCCATGCCCCGGGACAGGGGCAAGATACGCAGTATTTT. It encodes CASSHAPGQGQDTQYF.

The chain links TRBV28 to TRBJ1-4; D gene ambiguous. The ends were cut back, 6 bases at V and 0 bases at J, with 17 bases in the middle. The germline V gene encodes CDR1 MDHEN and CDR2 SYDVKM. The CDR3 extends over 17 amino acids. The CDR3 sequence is CASSPITPSATNEKLFF. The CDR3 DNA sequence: TGTGCCAGCAGCCCTATCACTCCCTCAGCAACTAATGAAAAACTGTTTTTT.

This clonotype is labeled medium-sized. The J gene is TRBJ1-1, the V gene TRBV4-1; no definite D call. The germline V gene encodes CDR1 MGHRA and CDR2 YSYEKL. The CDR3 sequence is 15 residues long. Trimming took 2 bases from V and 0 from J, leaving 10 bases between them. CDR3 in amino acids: CASSQQSGLNTEAFF. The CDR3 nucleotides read TGCGCCAGCAGCCAACAGAGCGGATTGAACACTGAAGCTTTCTTT.

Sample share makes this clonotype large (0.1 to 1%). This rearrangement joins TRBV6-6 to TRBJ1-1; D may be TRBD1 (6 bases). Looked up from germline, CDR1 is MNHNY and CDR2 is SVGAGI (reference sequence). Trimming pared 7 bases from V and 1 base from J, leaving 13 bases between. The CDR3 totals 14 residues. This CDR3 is CASTLETGNTEAFF. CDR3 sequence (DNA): TGTGCCAGCACCTTAGAGACAGGGAACACTGAAGCTTTCTTT.